This is a list of T cell receptor beta chains from one sample in a study of T cell repertoires in cytomegalovirus infection. TCRdb passed the reads through MiXCR, listing each CDR3 protein once. The sample has around 710,000 distinct CDR3 sequences; 29% are singletons. These TCRs' antigens remain unknown. The material was cultured CD8+ T cells from PBMCs, obtained from culture after CMV antigen stimulation. The receptors stem from a human donor in good health (CMV status not recorded). Some clones in this sample may be carry-over from other donors' samples. Each CDR3 is given with its conserved first and last residue. The D gene is left open where the match is weak. Rows give clone size only sometimes, using once, few, many, or a class for an expanded clone.

j_call clone_size d_call v_call cdr3_nt cdr3_aa
TRBJ2-5 . TRBD2 TRBV14 TGTGCCAGCAGCGTTCCGGGACTAGAGACCCCAGAGACCCAGTACTTC CASSVPGLETPETQYF
TRBJ2-2 many TRBD2 TRBV7-6 TGTGCCAGCAGAGCGGGGGGGGACACCGGGGAGCTGTTTTTT CASRAGGDTGELFF
TRBJ1-4 many . TRBV6-1 TGTGCAGGGGGAAAGGGGGAAAAACTGTTTTTT CAGGKGEKLFF
TRBJ2-3 . . TRBV11-3 TGTGCCAGCAGCCAAGGGGGGGTTCTAGATACGCAGTATTTT CASSQGGVLDTQYF
TRBJ1-2 . . TRBV19 TGTGCCAGTAGGCCCCAGGGCTATGGCTACACCTTC CASRPQGYGYTF
TRBJ2-6 many TRBD1 TRBV7-8 TGTGCCAGCAGCCCCAGGGGGCGGGCCACTGGGGCCAACGTCCTGACTTTC CASSPRGRATGANVLTF
TRBJ1-2 few . TRBV6-1 TGTGCCAGCAGTGAATCGAGGGTCGACTATGGCTACACCTTC CASSESRVDYGYTF
TRBJ1-1 . . TRBV25-1 TGTGCCAGCAGTGGATGGACAGAGAAGGCTTTCTTT CASSGWTEKAFF
TRBJ1-2 . . TRBV7-3 TGTGCCAGCAGCTTAGGAGGGCAATCTTACTATGGCTACACCTTC CASSLGGQSYYGYTF
TRBJ2-5 . . TRBV7-9 TGTGCCACCCTAAAACAGCTAGGGGAGACCCAGTACTTC CATLKQLGETQYF
TRBJ2-5 . . TRBV5-6 TGTGCCAGCAGCTTGGACCCTGCTCCAGAGACCCAGTACTTC CASSLDPAPETQYF
TRBJ1-2 few . TRBV7-4 TGTGCCAGCAGCACCCGGCCGGGGGACTACACCTTC CASSTRPGDYTF
TRBJ2-7 . . TRBV12-3/TRBV12-4 TGTGCCAGCAGTCCTCTCGTAAGCGAGCAGTACTTC CASSPLVSEQYF
TRBJ2-1 . TRBD2 TRBV28 TGTGCCAGCAGCCTACTTAAGACTAGCGGGGAGCACAATGAGCAGTTCTTC CASSLLKTSGEHNEQFF